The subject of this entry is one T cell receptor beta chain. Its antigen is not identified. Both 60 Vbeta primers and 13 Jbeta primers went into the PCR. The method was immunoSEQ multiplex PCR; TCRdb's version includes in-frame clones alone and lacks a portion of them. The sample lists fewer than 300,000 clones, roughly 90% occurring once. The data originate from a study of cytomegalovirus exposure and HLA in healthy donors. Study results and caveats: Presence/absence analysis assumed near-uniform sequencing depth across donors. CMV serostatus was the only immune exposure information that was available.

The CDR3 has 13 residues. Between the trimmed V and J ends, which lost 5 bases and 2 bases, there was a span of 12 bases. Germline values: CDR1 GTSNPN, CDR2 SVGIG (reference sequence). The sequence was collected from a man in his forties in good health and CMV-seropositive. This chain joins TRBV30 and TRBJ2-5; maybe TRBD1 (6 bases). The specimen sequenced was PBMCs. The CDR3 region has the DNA TGTGCCTGGGCTACAGGGTCTCAAGAGACCCAGTACTTC. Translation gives CAWATGSQETQYF.